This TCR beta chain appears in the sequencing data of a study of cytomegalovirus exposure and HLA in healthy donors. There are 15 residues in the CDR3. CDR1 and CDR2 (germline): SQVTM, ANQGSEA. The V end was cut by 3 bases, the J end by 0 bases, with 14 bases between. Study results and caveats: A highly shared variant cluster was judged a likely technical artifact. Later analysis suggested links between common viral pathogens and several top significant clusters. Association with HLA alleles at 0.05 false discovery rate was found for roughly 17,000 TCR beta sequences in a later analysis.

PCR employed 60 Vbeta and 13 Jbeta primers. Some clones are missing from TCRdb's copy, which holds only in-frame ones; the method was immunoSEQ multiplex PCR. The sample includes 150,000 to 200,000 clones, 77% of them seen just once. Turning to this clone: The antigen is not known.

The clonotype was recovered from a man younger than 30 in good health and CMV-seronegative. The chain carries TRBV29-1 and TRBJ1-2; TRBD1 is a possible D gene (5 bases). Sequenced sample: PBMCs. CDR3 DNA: TGCAGCGTTGACTTCAGGGTAGGGGCTAACTATGGCTACACCTTC. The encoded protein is CSVDFRVGANYGYTF.